This TCR beta chain was obtained from a study of blood T cell repertoires in COVID-19. As for the study in general: Donors in the United States, Italy and Spain gave samples during acute or convalescent COVID-19.

This CDR3 is 14 amino acids long. V was clipped by 6 bases and J by 10 bases; unmatched bases: 9. The germline CDR1 and CDR2 sequences are SNHLY and FYNNEI. Authors' analysis steps: Scientists estimated how many nucleated cells there were by amplifying reference gene primers. TCRdb keeps only in-frame clones here, not all; method: immunoSEQ multiplex PCR. The D gene and trimming were derived from the DNA, and the V and J assignments and clone size from that table. This table has about 270,000 clones, about four fifths appearing once. The sample taken for sequencing was peripheral blood. This receptor was taken from a woman aged 55-69 years with active or convalescent COVID-19. V gene TRBV2 combines with J gene TRBJ1-6; 7 positions match TRBD1. The chain's CDR3 is CASRPLGGRSPLHF. The DNA of the CDR3 is TGTGCCAGCAGGCCCTTAGGGGGCAGGTCACCCCTCCACTTT.